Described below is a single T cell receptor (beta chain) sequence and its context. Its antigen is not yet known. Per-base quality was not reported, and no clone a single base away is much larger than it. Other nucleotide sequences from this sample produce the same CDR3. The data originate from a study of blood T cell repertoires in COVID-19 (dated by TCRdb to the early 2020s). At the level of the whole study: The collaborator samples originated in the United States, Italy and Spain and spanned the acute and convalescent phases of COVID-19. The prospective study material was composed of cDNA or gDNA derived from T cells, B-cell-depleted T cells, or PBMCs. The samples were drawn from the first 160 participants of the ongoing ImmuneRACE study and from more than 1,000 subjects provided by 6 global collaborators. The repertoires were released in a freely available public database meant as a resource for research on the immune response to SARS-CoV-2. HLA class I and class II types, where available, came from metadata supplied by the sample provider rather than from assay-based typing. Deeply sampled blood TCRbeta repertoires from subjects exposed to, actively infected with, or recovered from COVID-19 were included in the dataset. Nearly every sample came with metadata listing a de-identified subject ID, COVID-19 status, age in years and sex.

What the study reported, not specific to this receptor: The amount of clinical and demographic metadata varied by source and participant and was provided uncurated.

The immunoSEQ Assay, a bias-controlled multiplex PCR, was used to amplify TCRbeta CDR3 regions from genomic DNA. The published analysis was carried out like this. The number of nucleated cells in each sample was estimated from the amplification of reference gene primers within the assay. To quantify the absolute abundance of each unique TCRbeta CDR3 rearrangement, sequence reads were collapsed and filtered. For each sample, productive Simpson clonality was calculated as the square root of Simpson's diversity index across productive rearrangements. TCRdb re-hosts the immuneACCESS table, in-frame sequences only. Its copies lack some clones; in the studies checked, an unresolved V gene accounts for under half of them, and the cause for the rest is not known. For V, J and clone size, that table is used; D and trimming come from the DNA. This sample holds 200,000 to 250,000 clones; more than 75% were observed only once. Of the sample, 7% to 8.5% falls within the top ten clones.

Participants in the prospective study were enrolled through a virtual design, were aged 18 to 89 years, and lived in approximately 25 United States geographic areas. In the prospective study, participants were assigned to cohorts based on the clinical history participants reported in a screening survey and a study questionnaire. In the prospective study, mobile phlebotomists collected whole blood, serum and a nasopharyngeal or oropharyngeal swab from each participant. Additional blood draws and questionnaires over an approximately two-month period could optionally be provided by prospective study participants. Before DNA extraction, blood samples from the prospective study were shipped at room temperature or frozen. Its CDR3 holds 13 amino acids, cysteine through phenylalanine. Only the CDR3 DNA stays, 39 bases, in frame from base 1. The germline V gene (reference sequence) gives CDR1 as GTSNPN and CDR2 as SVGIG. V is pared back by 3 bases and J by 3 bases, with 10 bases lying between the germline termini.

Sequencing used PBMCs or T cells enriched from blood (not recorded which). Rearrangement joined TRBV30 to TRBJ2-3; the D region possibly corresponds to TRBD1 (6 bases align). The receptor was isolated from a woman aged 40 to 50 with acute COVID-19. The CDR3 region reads CAWRVQGTDTQYF. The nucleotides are TGTGCCTGGAGGGTACAGGGAACAGATACGCAGTATTTT. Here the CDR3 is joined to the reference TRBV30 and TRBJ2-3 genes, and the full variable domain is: SQTIHQWPATLVQPVGSPLSLECTVEGTSNPNLYWYRQAAGRGLQLLFYSVGIGQISSEVPQNLSASRPQDRQFILSSKKLLLSDSGFYLCAWRVQGTDTQYFGPGTRLTVL.